The clone carrying this T cell receptor beta chain showed up just once. Its antigen is not identified. The data stem from a study of cytomegalovirus exposure and HLA in healthy donors. The wider study: Ancestry clustering placed 70% to 90% of about 400 genotyped donors in the Caucasian-associated cluster.

The germline V and J ends were trimmed by 5 bases and 2 bases, with 13 bases remaining between them. Germline V gene sequence: CDR1 LNHNV, CDR2 YYDKDF (reference sequence). This CDR3 comprises 15 residues. This PCR relied on a set of 60 Vbeta primers and 13 Jbeta primers. Sequenced by immunoSEQ multiplex PCR; TCRdb stores in-frame clones only, minus some. This table has fewer than 110,000 clones, approximately 74% appearing once. Study findings and constraints: A previous analysis found most TCR beta V segments productive roughly 87% or roughly 30% of the time. In a later analysis, V- and J-gene trimming of beta chains associated with a DCLRE1C missense variant, replicated independently. Several of the most significant clusters appeared, in a later analysis, to be linked to common viral pathogens.

This receptor was taken from a woman between 40 and 50 years old in good health and CMV-seropositive. Material for sequencing was PBMCs. The chain joins TRBV15 to TRBJ1-3, with a tentative D call TRBD1 (6 bases). CDR3 loop: CATSPRYRAGNTIYF. CDR3 DNA: TGTGCCACCAGCCCTCGGTACAGGGCTGGAAACACCATATATTTT.